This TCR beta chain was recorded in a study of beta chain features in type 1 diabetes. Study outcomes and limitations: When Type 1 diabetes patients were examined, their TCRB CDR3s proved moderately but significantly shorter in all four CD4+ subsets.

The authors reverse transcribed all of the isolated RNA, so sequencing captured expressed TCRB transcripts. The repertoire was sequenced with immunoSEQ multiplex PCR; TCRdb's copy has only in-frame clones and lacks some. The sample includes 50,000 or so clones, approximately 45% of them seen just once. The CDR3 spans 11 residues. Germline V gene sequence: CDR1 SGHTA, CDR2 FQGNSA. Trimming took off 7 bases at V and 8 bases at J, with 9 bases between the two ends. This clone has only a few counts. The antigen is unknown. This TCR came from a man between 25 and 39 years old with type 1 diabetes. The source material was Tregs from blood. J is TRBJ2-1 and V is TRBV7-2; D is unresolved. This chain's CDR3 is CASTLLYEQFF. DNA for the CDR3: TGTGCCAGCACCCTACTGTATGAGCAGTTCTTC. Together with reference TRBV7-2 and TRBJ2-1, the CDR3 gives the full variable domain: GAGVSQSPSNKVTEKGKDVELRCDPISGHTALYWYRQSLGQGLEFLIYFQGNSAPDKSGLPSDRFSAERTGGSVSTLTIQRTQQEDSAVYLCASTLLYEQFFGPGTRLTVL.